Listed here are 16 T cell receptor beta chains from one sample, sequenced in a study of blood T cell repertoires in COVID-19. Clones were sequenced by immunoSEQ multiplex PCR, and TCRdb holds only the in-frame ones, with some missing. The sample includes about 430,000 clones, nearly 90% of them seen just once. Sample: PBMCs or T cells enriched from blood (not recorded which). The receptors originated from a woman aged 18-35 years who had been exposed to COVID-19.

The chain uses TRBV27 and TRBJ2-7, with D perhaps matching TRBD1 (6 bases). This CDR3 comprises 14 residues. Per germline, CDR1 MNHEY and CDR2 SMNVEV (reference sequence). Trimming shortened V by 3 bases and J by 0 bases, and 9 bases separated the two germline ends. CDR3 region: CASSFDRSSYEQYF. The DNA of the CDR3 is TGTGCCAGCAGTTTTGACAGGAGCTCCTACGAGCAGTACTTC.

V usage is TRBV11-3 and J usage is TRBJ2-3; possibly TRBD2 for D (6 bases). This CDR3 is built from 15 residues. The V gene lost 5 bases and the J gene lost 0 bases, with 12 bases spanning the gap. The germline V gene has CDR1 SGHNT and CDR2 YENEEA. The CDR3 DNA sequence: TGTGCCAGCAGCCTCGGAGGGGACAGCACAGATACGCAGTATTTT. Translating gives CASSLGGDSTDTQYF.

The V call is TRBV18, the J call TRBJ1-5, with TRBD1 identical over 11 bases. CDR3 length equals 15 residues. The J segment lost 6 bases and the V segment lost 3 bases, leaving 4 bases of the junction unmatched. CDR1 is KGHSH and CDR2 is LQKENI in the germline V gene. The CDR3 protein is CASSPLGTGGQPQHF. CDR3 in DNA: TGTGCCAGCTCACCCTTAGGGACAGGGGGTCAGCCCCAGCATTTT.

This clone was observed a single time. This chain joins TRBV9 and TRBJ1-3; TRBD1 agrees at 8 bases. J was trimmed by 8 bases and V by 4 bases; bases with no gene match: 11. Germline-derived CDR1 and CDR2 are SGDLS and YYNGEE. The CDR3 runs to 15 residues. The CDR3 here is CASSPRDRPRDTIYF. The CDR3 DNA is TGTGCCAGCAGCCCCCGGGACAGGCCCCGGGACACCATATATTTT.

This rearrangement joins TRBV18 to TRBJ1-4, with unresolved D. The CDR3 spans 15 residues. Per the germline V gene, CDR1 is KGHSH and CDR2 is LQKENI. Trimming cost V 3 bases and J 7 bases, with 15 bases left between them. CDR3 sequence (DNA): TGTGCCAGCTCACCGTCGACTCCGCTGGGTGAAAAACTGTTTTTT. Its protein product is CASSPSTPLGEKLFF.

This sequence joins TRBV5-4 and TRBJ2-5; D might be TRBD2 (6 bases). The CDR3 contains 15 residues. The germline V and J ends were trimmed by 0 bases and 1 base, with 10 bases remaining between them. Germline V gene data show CDR1 as SGHNT and CDR2 as YYREEE (reference sequence). CDR3 coding DNA: TGTGCCAGCAGCTTGGCCGACGGGGGCCAAGAGACCCAGTACTTC. Translated: CASSLADGGQETQYF. Complete variable domain (other parts from reference TRBV5-4 and TRBJ2-5): ETGVTQSPTHLIKTRGQQVTLRCSSQSGHNTVSWYQQALGQGPQFIFQYYREEENGRGNFPPRFSGLQFPNYSSELNVNALELDDSALYLCASSLADGGQETQYFGPGTRLLVL.

V gene TRBV3-1 (or the pseudogene TRBV3-2) combines with J gene TRBJ2-3; 9 bases align to TRBD2. V trimming: 3 bases; J trimming: 1 base; junction bases outside the gene matches: 2. Looked up from germline, CDR1 is LGHDT and CDR2 is YNNKEL (reference sequence). This CDR3 region has 15 residues. The CDR3 DNA reads as TGTGCCAGCAGCCAGCGGGAGGGCCGCACAGATACGCAGTATTTT. Protein product: CASSQREGRTDTQYF.

The chain employs TRBV28 and TRBJ2-5, with D possibly TRBD1 on 5 matching bases. Trimming took 4 bases from V and 4 from J, leaving 16 bases between them. CDR1 and CDR2 from the germline V gene are MDHEN and SYDVKM. This CDR3 has 15 amino acids. Written as DNA, the CDR3 is TGTGCCAGCAGTTCCTACGGACAAGGCCTAGAGACCCAGTACTTC. This translates into CASSSYGQGLETQYF.

The chain links TRBV7-7 to TRBJ2-1; 11 nucleotides line up with TRBD2. Germline V CDR1 and CDR2: SSHAT, FNYEAQ (reference sequence). The CDR3 is made up of 14 amino acids. J lost 8 bases, V lost 6 bases, and 6 bases had no gene match. The CDR3 DNA reads as TGTGCCAGCAGTTTTAGCGGGAGGGCTGATGAGCAGTTCTTC. Translating it yields CASSFSGRADEQFF.

This sequence joins TRBV28 and TRBJ2-5; 7 bases are shared with TRBD1. The CDR3 sequence is 13 residues long. The V gene end was trimmed by 6 bases and the J gene end by 5 bases; junction bases not matched to a gene: 6. Germline CDR1 is MDHEN and CDR2 is SYDVKM. Here the CDR3 reads CASRLDRVETQYF. DNA for the CDR3: TGTGCCAGCAGACTAGACAGGGTTGAGACCCAGTACTTC.

The chain recombines TRBV9 with TRBJ2-7, with a possible D match to TRBD1 (6 bases). The germline V gene has CDR1 SGDLS and CDR2 YYNGEE. This CDR3 has 15 residues. With 0 bases removed from V and 0 bases from J, the gap between germline ends came to 10 bases. As DNA, the CDR3 is TGTGCCAGCAGCGTAGTTGGGGGCCCCTCCTACGAGCAGTACTTC. It translates to CASSVVGGPSYEQYF.

The rearrangement uses TRBV5-1 and TRBJ2-2; 7 nucleotides agree with TRBD2. V lost 4 bases and J lost 4; bases outside the gene matches: 10. The germline gives CDR1 SGHRS, CDR2 YFSETQ. The CDR3 is made up of 16 amino acids. The CDR3: CASSAGTTGSTGELFF. CDR3 in DNA: TGCGCCAGCAGCGCCGGGACTACGGGGTCCACCGGGGAGCTGTTTTTT.

This clone was detected a few times. The chain links TRBV27 to TRBJ2-2; D not certain. Germline V gene data show CDR1 as MNHEY and CDR2 as SMNVEV (reference sequence). The CDR3 length is 16 residues. Deletions cut 7 bases from V and 0 bases from J, with 15 bases between. CDR3 protein: CASKYGKFANTGELFF. The CDR3 nucleotides read TGTGCCAGCAAATACGGTAAATTCGCGAACACCGGGGAGCTGTTTTTT.

The gene calls are TRBV9 and TRBJ1-6; possible D gene TRBD1, 6 bases. V lost 4 bases to trimming and J lost 6 bases, with 8 bases between them. This CDR3 spans 13 amino acids. Germline lookup yields CDR1 SGDLS and CDR2 YYNGEE. The CDR3 reads CASSPQGNSPLHF. The CDR3 DNA reads TGTGCCAGCAGCCCACAGGGTAATTCACCCCTCCACTTT. Filled out from reference TRBV9 and TRBJ1-6, the complete variable domain reads DSGVTQTPKHLITATGQRVTLRCSPRSGDLSVYWYQQSLDQGLQFLIQYYNGEERAKGNILERFSAQQFPDLHSELNLSSLELGDSALYFCASSPQGNSPLHFGNGTRLTVT.

The V and J genes are TRBV28 and TRBJ1-1; the match to TRBD1 covers 7 bases. The CDR3 has 15 amino acids. V dropped 2 bases and J dropped 10; count of bases not matched to a gene: 13. Germline V gene sequence: CDR1 MDHEN, CDR2 SYDVKM. The CDR3, as DNA: TGTGCCAGCAGTTTAAAGGGGGCTACCGGGTTAGGAGCTTTCTTT. This sequence encodes CASSLKGATGLGAFF.

The chain links TRBV27 to TRBJ2-2; D is ambiguous. This CDR3 has 11 amino acids. Germline V lookup: CDR1 MNHEY, CDR2 SMNVEV (reference sequence). Trimming removed 6 bases from V and 6 bases from J, with 5 bases in between. CDR3 sequence reads: CASSVAGELFF. CDR3 in DNA: TGTGCCAGCAGCGTCGCCGGGGAGCTGTTTTTT.